This T cell receptor (beta chain) emerged from a study of blood T cell repertoires in COVID-19. Study at large: Sites in the United States, Italy and Spain provided acute and convalescent COVID-19 samples. The analysed material was cDNA or gDNA that came from T cells, B-cell-depleted T cells, or PBMCs.

This clone was observed at least ten times. Original analysis: It was from reference gene primer amplification that nucleated cell counts were estimated. Assay: immunoSEQ multiplex PCR; the TCRdb copy retains only in-frame clones and omits some. V, J and clone size derive from that table, while D and trimming were established from the DNA sequence. This table has about 170,000 clones, 82% appearing once. The CDR3 covers 14 residues. Germline-derived CDR1 and CDR2 are SNHLY and FYNNEI. The J segment lost 3 bases and the V segment lost 2 bases, leaving 2 bases of the junction unmatched. V and J are TRBV2 and TRBJ2-5; TRBD2 matches 8 bases. Sequencing used peripheral blood. This receptor was obtained from a woman of 80 years or more with acute or convalescent COVID-19. CDR3 coding DNA: TGTGCCAGCAGTGAAATACTAGCGGAAGAGACCCAGTACTTC. Its protein is CASSEILAEETQYF.